Following are 8 T cell receptor beta chains from one sample sequenced in a study of T cells after yellow fever vaccination. MiXCR, run by TCRdb on the 5' RACE reads, gives a single entry per CDR3 protein. In the table there are about 30,000 distinct CDR3 sequences, 5% to 6% of which are singletons. Specimen: CD8+ T cells sorted from PBMCs, collected 10 days after the yellow fever booster vaccination. The source of these receptors is a man younger than 45 who received the YFV17D yellow fever vaccine.

This clonotype was recorded at least ten times. The rearrangement uses TRBV5-1 and TRBJ2-5, with D hard to call. Trimming took off 4 bases at V and 5 bases at J, with 15 bases between the two ends. The CDR3 sequence is 14 residues long. Germline CDR1 and CDR2: SGHRS and YFSETQ. The CDR3 protein is CASSPDSPVETQYF. The CDR3 region has the DNA TGCGCCAGCAGCCCAGACTCACCCGTGGAGACCCAGTACTTC.

This clonotype came up many times. This sequence joins TRBV2 and TRBJ2-2, with no clear D. In germline, CDR1 is SNHLY, CDR2 FYNNEI. With 2 bases removed from V and 4 bases from J, the gap between germline ends came to 5 bases. The CDR3 sequence is 13 residues long. The DNA for the CDR3 is TGTGCCAGCAGTGAACCGGGCACCGGGGAGCTGTTTTTT. The encoded protein is CASSEPGTGELFF.

This clonotype was observed at least ten times. J is TRBJ1-6 and V is TRBV28, with D maybe TRBD1 (6 bases). Germline assignment: CDR1 MDHEN and CDR2 SYDVKM. Trimming stripped 5 bases from V and 8 bases from J, with 10 bases between. This CDR3 has 13 residues. CDR3 nucleotides: TGTGCCAGCAGTCCGGGGGCCCATTCACCCCTCCACTTT. It translates to CASSPGAHSPLHF.

This clonotype has at least ten counts. The chain has TRBV20-1 and TRBJ1-1; no firm D call. The CDR3 has 13 amino acids. V shed 0 bases and J shed 0 bases, with 5 bases lying between them. Germline CDR1 reads DFQATT; CDR2 reads SNEGSKA (reference sequence). The CDR3: CSARDRMNTEAFF. The CDR3, as DNA: TGCAGTGCTAGAGACAGAATGAACACTGAAGCTTTCTTT.

This clonotype was counted at least ten times. The rearrangement links TRBV4-2 to TRBJ2-5; the match to TRBD2 covers 10 bases. Germline trimming cut 1 base from V and 2 bases from J; bases unmatched to any gene: 4. The CDR3 extends over 16 amino acids. Germline values: CDR1 LGHNA, CDR2 YNFKEQ. CDR3 DNA: TGTGCCAGCAGCCAAGGCGGGACTAGCGAGCAAGAGACCCAGTACTTC. As protein: CASSQGGTSEQETQYF.

This clonotype was observed many times. V usage is TRBV30 and J usage is TRBJ2-7; tentative D call: TRBD1 (5 bases). Trimming cost V 2 bases and J 4 bases, with 6 bases left between them. The CDR3 has 11 amino acids. Germline CDR1 is GTSNPN and CDR2 is SVGIG (reference sequence). CDR3 nucleotides: TGTGCCTGGAGTCCAGGGTACGAGCAGTACTTC. This encodes CAWSPGYEQYF.

This clonotype showed up just a few times. The rearrangement links TRBV12-3 or TRBV12-4 to TRBJ2-1; D unresolved. The V end was cut by 2 bases, the J end by 9 bases, with 8 bases between. This CDR3 has 12 amino acids. CDR3 sequence (DNA): TGTGCCAGCAGTTTAATGGGTGGTGAGCAGTTCTTC. It translates to CASSLMGGEQFF.

This clonotype was observed many times. V and J are TRBV5-6 and TRBJ2-1; D unresolved. This CDR3 is 17 amino acids long. In germline, CDR1 is SGHDT, CDR2 YYEEEE. Between the trimmed V and J ends, which lost 2 bases and 7 bases, there was a span of 22 bases. In DNA form, the CDR3 reads TGTGCCAGCAGCTTAACAATGGAGCTTCTATGGGGAAATGAGCAGTTCTTC. This encodes CASSLTMELLWGNEQFF.